This passage covers 17 T cell receptor beta chains from one sample sequenced in a study of T cells in women clearing cervical HPV infection. Method: immunoSEQ multiplex PCR; TCRdb's copy keeps in-frame clones and lacks some. The clone table shows about 30,000 clones, with the ten largest holding 2.8%. Sequenced sample: blood buffy coat. The receptors stem from a woman between 18 and 69 years old with a cervical HPV16 infection that either progressed to CIN3+ or cleared (not recorded which).

About this clone: The read is 3 residues too short to cover the CDR3 end, so that end is filled in from the germline J gene. This sequence joins TRBV5-1 and TRBJ1-2, with no clear D. The CDR3 is 16 amino acids. Trimming took off 1 base at V and 6 bases at J, with 19 bases between the two ends. CDR1 is SGHRS and CDR2 is YFSETQ in the germline V gene. CDR3 sequence reads: CASSLNDNRGQHGYTF. The part of the CDR3 DNA that was read is TGCGCCAGCAGCTTGAACGACAACAGAGGTCAGCATGGC.

About this clone itself: The read comes to an end 3 residues before the CDR3 does, leaving the germline J gene to fill in the end. This rearrangement joins TRBV20-1 to TRBJ1-1; 9 bases fit TRBD1. Trimming at V came to 6 bases and at J to 5 bases, leaving 7 bases not matched to a gene. The germline gives CDR1 DFQATT, CDR2 SNEGSKA (reference sequence). The CDR3 is made up of 13 amino acids. This chain's CDR3 is CSAGGQGRTEAFF. CDR3 DNA (partial): TGCAGTGCGGGGGGACAGGGAAGGACTGAA.

As to this clone: The read terminates 3 residues before the CDR3 end, so the remaining end is supplied by the germline J gene. This chain uses TRBV7-8 with TRBJ1-4, with unresolved D. The CDR3 runs 14 residues. The germline V and J ends were trimmed by 5 bases and 2 bases, with 9 bases remaining between them. The germline gives CDR1 SGHVS, CDR2 FQNEAQ. This CDR3 reads CASSPGYTNEKLFF. Incomplete CDR3 DNA: TGTGCCAGCAGCCCCGGGTACACTAATGAAAAA.

About this clone: The observed sequence ends 3 residues before the CDR3 terminus, with the missing tail filled in from the germline J gene. The chain couples TRBV12-3 or TRBV12-4 to TRBJ2-2; 7 bases are a match to TRBD1. The CDR3 has 15 amino acids. Germline trimming cut 3 bases from V and 5 bases from J; bases unmatched to any gene: 6. CDR3 protein: CASSFTGEQTGELFF. The sequenced CDR3 bases are TGTGCCAGCAGTTTTACAGGGGAGCAAACCGGGGAG.

A word on this clone: The read ends 3 residues early relative to the CDR3; the germline J gene fills the gap. The chain joins TRBV3-1 (or the pseudogene TRBV3-2) to TRBJ2-1; the match to TRBD2 covers 9 bases. Germline V gene lookup returns CDR1 LGHDT and CDR2 YNNKEL (reference sequence). The CDR3 runs to 15 residues. J gave up 8 bases and V 4 bases, and 9 bases lay outside the gene matches. CDR3 sequence reads: CASSPAGLAWDEQFF. The sequenced part of the CDR3 DNA is TGTGCCAGCAGCCCGGCGGGACTAGCTTGGGATGAG.

Regarding this clone: From the germline J gene comes the end of the CDR3, since the read stops 3 residues before it. The rearrangement joins TRBV7-8 to TRBJ1-5; the match to TRBD1 covers 8 bases. The ends lost 5 bases at V and 2 bases at J; junction bases unmatched: 11. Germline V gene sequence: CDR1 SGHVS, CDR2 FQNEAQ. This CDR3 contains 17 residues. The sequenced part of the CDR3 DNA is TGTGCCAGCAGCGGGAGGCTGGGACAGGCGGGCAATCAGCCC. It is translated as CASSGRLGQAGNQP. From start to end, the CDR3 is CASSGRLGQAGNQPQHF. Combining the CDR3 with reference TRBV7-8 and TRBJ1-5 gives the whole variable domain GAGVSQSPRYKVAKRGQDVALRCDPISGHVSLFWYQQALGQGPEFLTYFQNEAQLDKSGLPSDRFFAERPEGSVSTLKIQRTQQEDSAVYLCASSGRLGQAGNQPQHFGDGTRLSIL.

CDR3 DNA, as far as it was read: TGCAGCGCTAAGACGGGGGAGACC. Protein product: CSAKTGET. The entire CDR3 is CSAKTGETQYF. The chain uses TRBV29-1 and TRBJ2-5; a weak D match, TRBD2 (5 bases). Read data end 3 residues before the CDR3 end; the end is taken from the germline J gene. V was trimmed by 7 bases and J by 5 bases, leaving 11 bases between them. This CDR3 comprises 11 residues. Germline CDR1 reads SQVTM; CDR2 reads ANQGSEA.

Turning to this clone: The read terminates 3 residues before the CDR3 end, so the remaining end is supplied by the germline J gene. The chain recombines TRBV20-1 with TRBJ2-7; TRBD2 matches 9 bases. CDR3 length: 17 residues. With 0 bases clipped from V and 6 bases from J, the junction kept 15 bases outside the gene matches. Germline loops: CDR1 DFQATT, CDR2 SNEGSKA (reference sequence). The CDR3 DNA, read in part, is TGCAGTGCTAGAGAAAGGAGGGGGGGGCTAGCGGGGTTCGAG. Protein sequence: CSARERRGGLAGFE. The CDR3 reads in full as CSARERRGGLAGFEQYF.

A word on this clone: The CDR3 goes on 3 residues after the read ends, and that part is filled in from the germline J gene. The rearrangement joins TRBV2 to TRBJ1-2, with D maybe TRBD1 (5 bases). CDR3 size: 15 residues. Germline V gene data show CDR1 as SNHLY and CDR2 as FYNNEI. CDR3 loop: CASSEDLGGQSDYTF. CDR3 DNA (partial): TGTGCCAGCAGTGAAGATCTTGGCGGACAAAGCGAC.

In the case of this clone: The CDR3 extends 3 residues past the end of the read, so its final part is completed from the germline J gene. V is TRBV29-1 and J is TRBJ2-5; 9 positions match TRBD1. Trimming cost V 6 bases and J 5 bases; bases outside gene matches: 4. Per germline, CDR1 SQVTM and CDR2 ANQGSEA. The CDR3 is made up of 12 amino acids. Partial CDR3 DNA: TGCAGCGTGGACAGGGGACGGGAGACC. Residues: CSVDRGRET. The whole CDR3 sequence is CSVDRGRETQYF.

A remark on this clone: Coverage ceases 3 residues before the CDR3 finishes, and the germline J gene fills in the end. The J gene is TRBJ2-5, the V gene TRBV7-8; D not certain. Germline values: CDR1 SGHVS, CDR2 FQNEAQ. V was trimmed by 5 bases and J by 5 bases, leaving 9 bases between them. This CDR3 spans 12 amino acids. The CDR3 DNA, read in part, is TGTGCCAGCAGCCCAGTAGGGGAGACC. Its protein product is CASSPVGET. The whole CDR3 sequence reads CASSPVGETQYF.

Comment on this clone: The CDR3 extends 3 residues past the end of the read, so its final part is completed from the germline J gene. This chain connects TRBV5-1 to TRBJ2-1, with 10 bases aligning to TRBD2. With 0 bases clipped from V and 7 bases from J, the junction kept 4 bases outside the gene matches. This CDR3 is built from 15 residues. Germline lookup yields CDR1 SGHRS and CDR2 YFSETQ. Here the CDR3 reads CASSLVLAGRNEQFF. CDR3 DNA (partial): TGCGCCAGCAGCTTGGTACTAGCGGGGAGGAATGAG.

With respect to this clone: The read ends 3 residues early relative to the CDR3; the germline J gene fills the gap. V gene TRBV5-4 combines with J gene TRBJ2-2, with 8 bases fitting TRBD1. After removal of 1 base from V and 9 bases from J, the junction contained 11 bases not matched to a gene. Germline CDR1 SGHNT, CDR2 YYREEE (reference sequence). The CDR3 covers 16 residues. This CDR3 reads CASSLYGQGASRELFF. The sequenced part of the CDR3 DNA is TGTGCCAGCAGCTTGTATGGGCAGGGGGCAAGCCGGGAG.

Points on this clone: From the germline J gene comes the end of the CDR3, since the read stops 3 residues before it. J is TRBJ2-5 and V is TRBV7-6; D is ambiguous. V lost 5 bases and J 5 bases, leaving 15 bases between the germline ends. CDR1 is SGHVS, CDR2 FNYEAQ, per germline. The CDR3 has 14 amino acids. The CDR3 DNA, read in part, is TGTGCCAGCAGCCCGCGGTCCGGCTTGGAGACC. Protein sequence: CASSPRSGLET. From start to end, the CDR3 is CASSPRSGLETQYF.

Turning to this clone: Coverage ceases 3 residues before the CDR3 finishes, and the germline J gene fills in the end. This chain links TRBV19 with TRBJ1-5; TRBD1 matches at 8 bases. The CDR3 extends over 13 amino acids. V was pared by 5 bases and J by 7 bases, with 4 bases of the junction left unmatched. Germline V gene data show CDR1 as LNHDA and CDR2 as SQIVND (reference sequence). The sequenced part of the CDR3 DNA is TGTGCCAGTAGTCCTGACAGGGGACAGCCC. This sequence encodes CASSPDRGQP. The full CDR3 protein is CASSPDRGQPQHF.

Regarding this clone: The read terminates 3 residues before the CDR3 end, so the remaining end is supplied by the germline J gene. The chain joins TRBV5-1 to TRBJ2-3; possibly TRBD2 for D (6 bases). This CDR3 is built from 16 residues. Germline CDR1 reads SGHRS; CDR2 reads YFSETQ. V lost 4 bases and J 2 bases, leaving 17 bases between the germline ends. The CDR3 protein is CASSPREVSPTDTQYF. The sequenced part of the CDR3 DNA is TGCGCCAGCAGCCCCAGGGAGGTTTCACCCACAGATACG. The full variable domain, in which reference TRBV5-1 and TRBJ2-3 provide the parts outside the CDR3, is KAGVTQTPRYLIKTRGQQVTLSCSPISGHRSVSWYQQTPGQGLQFLFEYFSETQRNKGNFPGRFSGRQFSNSRSEMNVSTLELGDSALYLCASSPREVSPTDTQYFGPGTRLTVL.

Worth noting for this clone: The read stops 3 residues short of the end of the CDR3; the missing end is completed from the germline J gene. This chain connects TRBV2 to TRBJ2-7; 9 positions match TRBD1. The trim removed 6 bases at V and 1 base at J, leaving 4 bases unmatched. Germline lookup yields CDR1 SNHLY and CDR2 FYNNEI. There are 14 residues in the CDR3. The CDR3 loop is CASRRGTGSYEQYF. The sequenced part of the CDR3 DNA is TGTGCCAGCAGGAGGGGGACAGGGTCCTACGAG.